The entry below describes one T cell receptor beta chain. What it binds is not known. TCRdb keeps only in-frame clones here, not all; method: immunoSEQ multiplex PCR. This table has 300,000 to 350,000 clones, roughly nine tenths appearing once. Treatment: around 19 received Ad26.COV2.S at low or high dose, single or two shots; roughly five received placebo; per-sample allocation not given. Samples were taken on day 63 after the first vaccine or placebo injection. The sample came from a Boston adult aged 18-55 years. This entry is derived from a study of Ad26.COV2.S vaccination and SARS-CoV-2 variants. The overall study: Participants got Ad26.COV2.S intramuscularly, once or twice 56 days apart.

The CDR3 length is 14 residues. Germline V gene lookup returns CDR1 MNHEY and CDR2 SMNVEV (reference sequence). Trimming took off 6 bases at V and 2 bases at J, with 11 bases between the two ends. General study points: Reports say spike-specific CD8+ and CD4+ T cell responses covered substantial breadth after vaccination. People given the vaccine had a wider spike-specific TCR breadth than placebo recipients did.

This chain uses TRBV27 with TRBJ2-1, with D possibly matching TRBD2 (6 bases). The sequence was obtained from a person aged 18 to 65 who received the Ad26.COV2.S COVID-19 vaccine or a placebo. The input for sequencing was peripheral blood, taken in a trial of Ad26.COV2.S vaccine versus placebo. The CDR3 loop is CASSGGETYNEQFF. The CDR3 DNA sequence: TGTGCCAGCAGCGGCGGGGAGACCTACAATGAGCAGTTCTTC.